A single TCR beta chain is shown here with its context. What it binds is not known. The CDR3 length is 14 residues. In germline, CDR1 is MDHEN, CDR2 SYDVKM. V was pared by 3 bases and J by 3 bases, with 12 bases between. The data are from a study of blood T cells in healthy people across ages. Overall study: Template switching captured about one barcoded beta molecule per two T cells.

The authors ran a second PCR of 7 to 11 cycles using a sample-barcoded 5' primer and a J-beta primer mix. Via MiXCR, TCRdb re-called the 5' RACE reads, giving one row per CDR3 protein. This sample has 980,000 or so distinct CDR3 sequences, with about 48% found just once. General study findings and limits: Per million T cells, TCR beta diversity dropped roughly linearly as age increased. Donor CMV status was unknown, possibly confounding expanded clonotype changes.

This rearrangement joins TRBV28 to TRBJ2-7; the D gene is possibly TRBD2 (6 bases). The source of this sequence is a man younger than 40 in good health. The sample consisted of blood. CDR3 nucleotide sequence: TGTGCCAGCAGTTTGGGCGGGATCCTCTACGAGCAGTACTTC. It specifies CASSLGGILYEQYF.